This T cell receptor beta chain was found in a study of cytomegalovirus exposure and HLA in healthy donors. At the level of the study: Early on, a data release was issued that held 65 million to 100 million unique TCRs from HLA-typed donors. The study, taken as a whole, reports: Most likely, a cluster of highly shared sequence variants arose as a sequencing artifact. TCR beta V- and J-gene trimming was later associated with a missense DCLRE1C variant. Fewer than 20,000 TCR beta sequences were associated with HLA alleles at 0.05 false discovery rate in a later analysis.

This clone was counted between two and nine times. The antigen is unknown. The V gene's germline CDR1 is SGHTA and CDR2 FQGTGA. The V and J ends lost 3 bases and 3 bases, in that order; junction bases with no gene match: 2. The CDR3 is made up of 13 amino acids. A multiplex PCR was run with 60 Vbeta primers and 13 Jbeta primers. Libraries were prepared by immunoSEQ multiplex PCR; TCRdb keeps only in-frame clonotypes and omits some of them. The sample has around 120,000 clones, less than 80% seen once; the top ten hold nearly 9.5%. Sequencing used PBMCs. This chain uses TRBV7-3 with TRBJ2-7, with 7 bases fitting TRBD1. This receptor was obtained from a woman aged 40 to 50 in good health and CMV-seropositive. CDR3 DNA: TGTGCCAGCAGCTTGGGACAGAACTACGAGCAGTACTTC. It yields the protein CASSLGQNYEQYF.